This TCR beta chain was captured by sequencing in a study of cytomegalovirus exposure and HLA in healthy donors. The CDR3 extends over 11 amino acids. Per germline, CDR1 SQVTM and CDR2 ANQGSEA. Primers for the PCR totalled 60 Vbeta and 13 Jbeta. This table comes from immunoSEQ multiplex PCR, and its TCRdb copy is limited to in-frame clones, with some not included. The sample has about 65,000 clones, 60% to 80% seen once. With respect to this clone: What it recognizes is unknown. Relative to the germline gene, one junction end is altered; a read error may explain this.

General study findings and limits: Later work found most CMV-associated TCR beta chains apparently HLA-restricted. Later on, a genetic analysis was performed. It linked a missense variant in DCLRE1C with V- and J-gene trimming of TCR beta. Reportedly, fewer N-insertions than the 666-donor mean appeared in an Asian-associated ancestry cluster in a later analysis. The CMV antigen specificity of a few CMV-associated chains was confirmed through in vitro analysis.

The material sequenced was PBMCs. The rearrangement uses TRBV29-1 and TRBJ1-1; tentatively, D is TRBD1 (6 bases). The sequence derives from a girl between 5 and 17 years old in good health and CMV-seropositive. In DNA, the CDR3 is TGCAGCCTTGAGGAACAGGGCGCAGCTTTCTTT. Protein: CSLEEQGAAFF.